This T cell receptor (beta chain) was sequenced during a study of blood T cell repertoires in COVID-19. As for the study in general: Acute-phase and convalescent COVID-19 samples originated in the United States, Italy and Spain. PBMCs, B-cell-depleted T cells, or T cells were the source of the cDNA or gDNA that made up the material.

The germline V and J ends were trimmed by 10 bases and 6 bases, with 7 bases remaining between them. The CDR3 runs 10 residues. Germline V gene lookup returns CDR1 MRHNA and CDR2 SNTAGT. The data were produced by immunoSEQ multiplex PCR, yet TCRdb's version contains in-frame clones alone and is incomplete. The sample holds roughly 80,000 clones; roughly four fifths are singletons and the top ten take under 15%. The chain recombines TRBV6-4 with TRBJ2-1; D might be TRBD2 (5 bases). The receptor comes from a human donor in a cohort sampled during active COVID-19. Sequenced material: peripheral blood. The chain's CDR3 is CATGSNEQFF. In DNA, the CDR3 is TGTGCCACTGGGAGCAATGAGCAGTTCTTC.